These 2 T cell receptor beta chains originate from one sample sequenced in a study of shared clonotypes between healthy human individuals. Clones were read by immunoSEQ multiplex PCR, and TCRdb kept only the in-frame ones, dropping some. This table holds approximately 940,000 clones, over 75% found once. Sample: memory CD4+ T cells sorted from blood. Subset indicated: CD45RA-negative fraction. Source of these receptors: a man between 18 and 35 years old in good health.

The rearrangement joins TRBV6-1 to TRBJ2-1; the match to TRBD2 covers 7 bases. CDR3 length equals 13 residues. Germline values: CDR1 MNHNS, CDR2 SASEGT. J lost 8 bases, V lost 7 bases, and 8 bases had no gene match. The CDR3 sequence is CASKGLGVDEQFF. CDR3 nucleotide sequence: TGTGCCAGCAAAGGACTAGGGGTGGATGAGCAGTTCTTC.

This clone was observed at least ten times. This chain uses TRBV7-9 with TRBJ1-1; 7 bases map to TRBD1. The CDR3 is 13 amino acids. The V and J ends lost 5 bases and 6 bases, in that order; junction bases with no gene match: 6. Germline-derived CDR1 and CDR2 are SEHNR and FQNEAQ (reference sequence). CDR3 residues: CASSPPDRAEAFF. CDR3 DNA: TGTGCCAGCAGCCCGCCCGACAGGGCTGAAGCTTTCTTT.